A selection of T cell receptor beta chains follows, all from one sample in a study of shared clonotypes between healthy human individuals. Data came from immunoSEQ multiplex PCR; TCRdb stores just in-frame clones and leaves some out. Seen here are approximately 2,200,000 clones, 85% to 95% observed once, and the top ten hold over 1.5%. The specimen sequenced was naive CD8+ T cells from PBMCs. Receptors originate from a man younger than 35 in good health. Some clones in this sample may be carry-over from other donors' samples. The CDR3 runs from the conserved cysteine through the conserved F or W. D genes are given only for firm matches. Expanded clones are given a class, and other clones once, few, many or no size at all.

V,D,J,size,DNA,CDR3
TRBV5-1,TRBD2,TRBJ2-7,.,TGCGCCAGCAGCCCGATGACTAGCGGGAGCTCCTACGAGCAGTACTTC,CASSPMTSGSSYEQYF
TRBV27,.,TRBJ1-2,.,TGTGCCAGCAGTCCGGGGGGGACATTAGGCTATGGCTACACCTTC,CASSPGGTLGYGYTF
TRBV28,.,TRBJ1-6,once,TGTGCCAGCAGTCCTTTGCCTTATTCACCCCTCCACTTT,CASSPLPYSPLHF
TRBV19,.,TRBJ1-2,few,TGTGCCAGTAGAAGGGACTCGTCTAACTATGGCTACACCTTC,CASRRDSSNYGYTF
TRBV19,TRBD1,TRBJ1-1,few,TGTGCCAGTAGTATTTTGTCAGGGGGAGAAGCTTTCTTT,CASSILSGGEAFF
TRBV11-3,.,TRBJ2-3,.,TGTGCCAGCAGCTTCTGGGAAGATACGCAGTATTTT,CASSFWEDTQYF
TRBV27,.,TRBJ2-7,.,TGTGCCAGCAGCTCGTTGGCCGGGTCGTTATACGAGCAGTACTTC,CASSSLAGSLYEQYF
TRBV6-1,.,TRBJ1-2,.,TGTGCCAGCAGTGAGGAGGGCCTGGGAGCTAACTATGGCTACACCTTC,CASSEEGLGANYGYTF
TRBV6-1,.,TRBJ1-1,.,TGTGCCAGCAGTCCTCCCGGACAGTTGCCCACTGAAGCTTTCTTT,CASSPPGQLPTEAFF
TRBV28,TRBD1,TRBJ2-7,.,TGTGCCAGCAGACGGGACAGCCTACAGAGCTCCTACGAGCAGTACTTC,CASRRDSLQSSYEQYF
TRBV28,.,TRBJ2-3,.,TGTGCCAGCTACTCTAACCCGACGGATACGCAGTATTTT,CASYSNPTDTQYF